This T cell receptor (beta chain) was obtained from a study of T cell responses to AZD1222 COVID-19 vaccine. Data came from immunoSEQ multiplex PCR; TCRdb stores just in-frame clones and leaves some out. The table lists more than 150,000 clones, 88% of them singletons. The CDR3 runs to 22 residues. The J segment lost 4 bases and the V segment lost 2 bases, leaving 21 bases of the junction unmatched. The V gene's germline CDR1 is SGHTA and CDR2 FQGTGA. Researchers grouped second doses given at about 4 or about 12 weeks into one pool. The V and J genes are TRBV7-3 and TRBJ1-6; 9 bases align to TRBD1. Sequenced material: peripheral blood, taken 28 days after the second AZD1222 dose. This TCR was sampled from an adult who received the AZD1222 COVID-19 vaccine. The CDR3 spells CASSLGPTGGPMMGNYNSPLHF. The CDR3 DNA is TGTGCCAGCAGCTTAGGCCCCACAGGGGGCCCGATGATGGGTAATTATAATTCACCCCTCCACTTT.